These T cell receptor beta chains were read from a single sample in a study of T cells in Graves' hyperthyroidism and ophthalmopathy. Via MiXCR, TCRdb re-called the multiplex PCR reads, giving one row per CDR3 protein. The table shows hundreds of thousands of distinct CDR3 sequences, with 12% to 15% occurring only once. Source material: blood. The receptors were sampled from a woman in her thirties or forties with Graves' hyperthyroidism. CDR3s include the opening cysteine and the closing phenylalanine or tryptophan. A D gene is named only where the DNA matches it firmly. Clone size is stated in some rows and not others, as once, few, many or a class when expanded.

V gene	D gene	J gene	clone size	CDR3 DNA	CDR3 protein
TRBV28	TRBD1	TRBJ1-2	NA	TGTGCCAGCAGTTCGTGGACAGGGCGGGTATCGGATGGCTACACCTTC	CASSSWTGRVSDGYTF
TRBV20-1	TRBD2	TRBJ2-3	many	TGCAGTGCTAGATGGCCTAGCGGGAGCACAGATACGCAGTATTTT	CSARWPSGSTDTQYF
TRBV12-3/TRBV12-4	TRBD2	TRBJ2-1	many	TGTGCCAGCAGCGGGACTAGCTTTACGAATGAGCAGTTCTTC	CASSGTSFTNEQFF
TRBV18	TRBD1	TRBJ1-4	NA	TGTGCCAGCTCACCGGGACAGGGACACAATGAAAAACTGTTTTTT	CASSPGQGHNEKLFF
TRBV6-1	NA	TRBJ1-5	few	TGTGCCACGAGGGACGGAGTTAGCAATCAGCCCCAGCATTTT	CATRDGVSNQPQHF
TRBV29-1	NA	TRBJ2-7	many	TGCAGCGCCCGGACAGACCGCTCCTACGAGCAGTACTTC	CSARTDRSYEQYF
TRBV3-1	NA	TRBJ1-6	many	TGTGCCAGCAGCCCAGGGCTCCCCTATAATTCACCCCTCCACTTT	CASSPGLPYNSPLHF
TRBV4-1	TRBD1	TRBJ2-2	many	TGCGCCAGCAGCCCCGGGGACAGGATAACCGGGGAGCTGTTTTTT	CASSPGDRITGELFF
TRBV6-2/TRBV6-3	TRBD1	TRBJ1-4	NA	TGTGCCAACAGTTACTCGGGACAGGGGTGGGAAAAACTGTTTTTT	CANSYSGQGWEKLFF
TRBV5-5	NA	TRBJ2-7	NA	TGTGCCAGCAGCTCTCTACGGACAGACTCCTACGAGCAGTACTTC	CASSSLRTDSYEQYF